This entry features one T cell receptor beta chain sequence. TCRdb re-derived calls from the RT-PCR reads in MiXCR, one entry per CDR3 protein. The sample yields roughly 230,000 distinct CDR3 sequences, about 14% seen once. This entry belongs to a study of patients and donors after allogeneic stem cell transplantation. The V gene's germline CDR1 is MNHNS and CDR2 SASEGT. The V and J ends lost 6 bases and 1 base respectively, with 11 bases between them. The CDR3 is 14 residues long. The receptor was isolated from a human donor who was either an allogeneic HSCT recipient or a stem cell or donor lymphocyte infusion donor (not recorded which). It is not recorded whose cells these are; they may come from a transplant donor. The source material was blood, either unsorted or a sorted T cell fraction (not recorded which). The chain couples TRBV6-1 to TRBJ2-3; TRBD2 might be the D (6 bases). CDR3 amino acids: CASSRASGTDTQYF. In DNA, the CDR3 is TGTGCCAGCAGCAGGGCTAGCGGCACAGATACGCAGTATTTT.